This record covers a single T cell receptor (beta chain). The V gene end was trimmed by 9 bases and the J gene end by 11 bases; junction bases not matched to a gene: 4. Germline V lookup: CDR1 MDHEN, CDR2 SYDVKM. The CDR3 runs to 10 residues. These data originate in a study of blood T cell repertoires in COVID-19. Recovered participants had two consecutive negative NP/OP PCR tests, healthcare professional clearance, or symptom resolution. In the original workflow: Estimates of nucleated cell counts were drawn from the amplification of reference gene primers. Some clones are missing from TCRdb's copy, which holds only in-frame ones; the method was immunoSEQ multiplex PCR. The V and J calls and the clone size are those of that table, but D and trimming were determined from the DNA. The sample lists under 300,000 clones, 75% to 95% occurring once.

This sequence joins TRBV28 and TRBJ1-1, with 9 positions matching TRBD1. This sequence was found in a woman aged 18 to 35 who had recovered from COVID-19. Sequenced input: PBMCs or T cells enriched from blood (not recorded which). CDR3 in amino acids: CASRDRAAFF. The CDR3 DNA sequence: TGTGCCAGTAGGGACAGGGCTGCTTTCTTT.